The 18 T cell receptor beta chains reported below all come from one sample, sequenced in a study of blood T cells in healthy people across ages. Sample-barcoded 5' priming and a J-beta primer mix drove a second PCR of roughly 6 to 12 cycles. One entry per CDR3 protein results from TCRdb running MiXCR on the 5' RACE reads. Here the sample spans roughly 1,700,000 distinct CDR3 sequences, roughly 27% being singletons. The sequencing sample was made of blood. All receptors come from a woman in her 30s in good health.

In its sample, this clonotype was seen a few times. The CDR3 spells CASSYSDLAGWNEQFF. The CDR3 coding sequence is TGTGCCAGCAGTTACTCAGACCTAGCGGGGTGGAATGAGCAGTTCTTC. The V call is TRBV6-5, the J call TRBJ2-1; 9 nucleotides align to TRBD2. J was trimmed by 7 bases and V by 0 bases; bases with no gene match: 7. Germline lookup yields CDR1 MNHEY and CDR2 SVGAGI. This CDR3 region has 16 residues.

This clonotype was counted a few times. The J gene is TRBJ2-3, the V gene TRBV11-2; 11 bases align to TRBD2. The CDR3 is 17 amino acids. Germline V gives CDR1 SGHAT, CDR2 FQNNGV. V lost 1 base to trimming and J lost 4 bases; unmatched junction nucleotides: 7. DNA of the CDR3: TGTGCCAGCAGCTTAGTATCTAGCGGGGGGCCGGCAGATACGCAGTATTTT. Its protein is CASSLVSSGGPADTQYF.

The CDR3 DNA sequence: TGTGCCAGCAGTTTGATGGACAGGGGTGGTGGGGCCCAGCATTTT. It is translated as CASSLMDRGGGAQHF. V is TRBV12-3 or TRBV12-4 and J is TRBJ1-5, with 9 bases that match TRBD1. V lost 3 bases and J lost 11; bases outside the gene matches: 11. The CDR3 length is 15 residues.

The rearrangement links TRBV29-1 to TRBJ2-6; TRBD2 might be the D (6 bases). V was shortened by 7 bases and J by 8 bases, with 15 bases between the two germline ends. The CDR3 has 13 amino acids. Germline V gene lookup returns CDR1 SQVTM and CDR2 ANQGSEA. CDR3 coding DNA: TGCAGCGCAAGGGACTTGGGATCCAACGTCCTGACTTTC. Translated, it gives CSARDLGSNVLTF.

This clonotype occurred many times. V and J are TRBV7-2 and TRBJ2-3; D is unresolved. V was trimmed by 4 bases and J by 1 base, leaving 6 bases between them. This CDR3 region has 13 residues. The germline V gene has CDR1 SGHTA and CDR2 FQGNSA. The CDR3, as DNA: TGTGCCAGCAGCTCCCAGCGCACAGATACGCAGTATTTT. Translation: CASSSQRTDTQYF.

The gene calls are TRBV20-1 and TRBJ2-1, with 9 bases aligning to TRBD2. In germline, CDR1 is DFQATT, CDR2 SNEGSKA (reference sequence). V shed 6 bases and J 5 bases; nucleotides not matched to a gene: 20. The CDR3 runs to 18 residues. The CDR3 DNA reads TGCAGTGCCGCGGGGGGGAGCGGGGTAACCTATAGCCACAATGAGCAGTTCTTC. It is translated as CSAAGGSGVTYSHNEQFF.

There are many counts of this clonotype. This chain uses TRBV6-4 with TRBJ2-7, with D possibly matching TRBD2 (6 bases). The CDR3 extends over 14 amino acids. Germline loops: CDR1 MRHNA, CDR2 SNTAGT. Trimming shortened V by 6 bases and J by 5 bases, and 17 bases separated the two germline ends. CDR3: CASRNPGLSNEQYF. DNA of the CDR3: TGTGCCAGCAGAAACCCGGGACTCTCGAACGAGCAGTACTTC.

The chain links TRBV5-1 to TRBJ1-1; D is possibly TRBD1 (5 bases). Between the trimmed V and J ends, which lost 6 bases and 5 bases, there was a span of 23 bases. Germline V gene lookup returns CDR1 SGHRS and CDR2 YFSETQ. The length of the CDR3 is 16 residues. In nucleotides, the CDR3 is TGCGCCAGCACCGTTCGGGGCAGCCGGGAAAATACTGAAGCTTTCTTT. Translation: CASTVRGSRENTEAFF. The full variable domain, in which reference TRBV5-1 and TRBJ1-1 provide the parts outside the CDR3, is KAGVTQTPRYLIKTRGQQVTLSCSPISGHRSVSWYQQTPGQGLQFLFEYFSETQRNKGNFPGRFSGRQFSNSRSEMNVSTLELGDSALYLCASTVRGSRENTEAFFGQGTRLTVV.

This clonotype was counted ten times or more. The chain carries TRBV12-3 or TRBV12-4 and TRBJ2-7; TRBD1 agrees at 10 bases. The CDR3 is 17 amino acids. V lost 3 bases to trimming and J lost 3 bases; unmatched junction nucleotides: 11. In nucleotides, the CDR3 is TGTGCCAGCAGTTTTGGACCCCGGGACAGGGGTAGCTACGAGCAGTACTTC. Protein sequence: CASSFGPRDRGSYEQYF.

This chain uses TRBV5-1 with TRBJ1-2; tentative D call: TRBD1 (5 bases). V shed 4 bases and J shed 7 bases, with 20 bases lying between them. The V gene's germline CDR1 is SGHRS and CDR2 YFSETQ. This CDR3 has 15 amino acids. This chain's CDR3 is CASSPSGTGMGGYTF. CDR3 sequence (DNA): TGCGCCAGCAGCCCCTCGGGGACGGGTATGGGTGGCTACACCTTC.

The rearrangement links TRBV7-3 to TRBJ2-2; 7 bases are shared with TRBD2. After removal of 5 bases from V and 7 bases from J, the junction contained 7 bases not matched to a gene. Germline CDR1 and CDR2: SGHTA and FQGTGA. This CDR3 has 14 residues. CDR3 nucleotide sequence: TGTGCCAGCAGCCCGGCGGGGGAAAACGGGGAGCTGTTTTTT. Amino acid sequence: CASSPAGENGELFF.

In regard to this clonotype: This clone may be a read error of a much larger clone one base away. The gene calls are TRBV5-6 and TRBJ2-4; no clear D. From germline, CDR1 is SGHDT and CDR2 YYEEEE. The CDR3 spans 11 residues. The CDR3 loop is CTSSSLGIQYF. The CDR3 DNA reads as TGTACCAGCAGCTCCTTAGGCATTCAGTACTTC.

V and J are TRBV4-3 and TRBJ2-2; no firm D call. Trimming left V 0 bases short and J 4 bases short, with 9 bases between. The V gene's germline CDR1 is LGHNA and CDR2 YSLEER. This CDR3 is 15 amino acids long. In DNA, the CDR3 is TGCGCCAGCAGCCAAGATTACCTCATCACCGGGGAGCTGTTTTTT. Its translation: CASSQDYLITGELFF.

The rearrangement links TRBV28 to TRBJ2-5; D unclear. The CDR3 loop spans 13 amino acids. V lost 4 bases and J 11 bases, leaving 17 bases between the germline ends. Germline CDR1 reads MDHEN; CDR2 reads SYDVKM. This chain's CDR3 is CASSSLTGNEQYF. The CDR3 DNA is TGTGCCAGCAGTTCTCTTACCGGCAATGAGCAGTACTTC.

This clonotype was counted only a few times. The rearrangement joins TRBV11-2 to TRBJ2-1; TRBD2 matches at 10 bases. The CDR3 has 16 residues. Unmatched junction bases numbered 8, after V lost 5 bases and J lost 4 bases. Germline V CDR1 and CDR2: SGHAT, FQNNGV. CDR3 DNA: TGTGCCAGCAGCGCCCAAGGACTAGCGGTATACAATGAGCAGTTCTTC. Its protein product is CASSAQGLAVYNEQFF.

This clonotype was detected many times. The V call is TRBV7-3, the J call TRBJ2-4; 9 nucleotides align to TRBD1. CDR3 length equals 14 residues. Germline assignment: CDR1 SGHTA and CDR2 FQGTGA. V gave up 6 bases and J gave up 5 bases; unmatched junction bases: 5. CDR3 in amino acids: CASSTGGFENIQYF. The DNA of the CDR3 is TGTGCCAGCAGTACAGGGGGCTTTGAAAACATTCAGTACTTC.

This clonotype was detected many times. The chain joins TRBV10-1 to TRBJ2-3, with D possibly matching TRBD1 (6 bases). The CDR3 loop spans 15 amino acids. In germline, CDR1 is WNHNN, CDR2 SYGVQD (reference sequence). The ends were cut back, 6 bases at V and 1 base at J, with 14 bases in the middle. CDR3: CASSLGQRRTDTQYF. DNA of the CDR3: TGCGCCAGCAGCCTCGGACAGAGACGCACAGATACGCAGTATTTT.

This clonotype has a single count. Given a much more abundant clone one base away, this may be a read error. The chain uses TRBV10-3 and TRBJ2-4; 8 bases line up with TRBD2. Matching the DNA end better, TRBJ2-7 makes the J call doubtful. Germline V CDR1 and CDR2: ENHRY, SYGVKD. The CDR3 spans 14 residues. The CDR3 loop is CAISETSGDYEQYF. CDR3 bases: TGTGCCATCAGTGAGACTAGCGGAGATTACGAGCAGTACTTC.